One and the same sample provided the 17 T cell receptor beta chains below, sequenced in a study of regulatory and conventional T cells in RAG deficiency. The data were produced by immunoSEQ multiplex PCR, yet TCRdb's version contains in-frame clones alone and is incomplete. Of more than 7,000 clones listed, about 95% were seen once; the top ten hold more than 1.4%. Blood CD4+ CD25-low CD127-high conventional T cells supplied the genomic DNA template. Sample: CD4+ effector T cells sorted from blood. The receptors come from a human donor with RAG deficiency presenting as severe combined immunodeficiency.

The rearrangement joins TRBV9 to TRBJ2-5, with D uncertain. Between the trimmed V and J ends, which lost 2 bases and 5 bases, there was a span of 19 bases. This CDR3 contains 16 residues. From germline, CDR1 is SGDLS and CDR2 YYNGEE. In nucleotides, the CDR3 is TGTGCCAGCAGCGTCCGGGCCACAGATATGCGGGAGACCCAGTACTTC. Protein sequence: CASSVRATDMRETQYF.

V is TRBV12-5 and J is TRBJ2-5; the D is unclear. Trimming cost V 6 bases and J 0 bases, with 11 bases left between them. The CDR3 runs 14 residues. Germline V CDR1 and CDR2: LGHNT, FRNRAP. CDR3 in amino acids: CASGPDWYQETQYF. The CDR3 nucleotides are TGTGCTAGTGGCCCTGACTGGTACCAAGAGACCCAGTACTTC.

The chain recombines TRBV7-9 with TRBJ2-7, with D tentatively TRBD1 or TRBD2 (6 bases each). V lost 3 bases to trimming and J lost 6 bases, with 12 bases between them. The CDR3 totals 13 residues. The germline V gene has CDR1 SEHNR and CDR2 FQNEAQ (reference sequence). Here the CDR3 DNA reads TGTGCCAGCAGCTTCGTCAGGGGAGGCGAGCAGTACTTC. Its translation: CASSFVRGGEQYF.

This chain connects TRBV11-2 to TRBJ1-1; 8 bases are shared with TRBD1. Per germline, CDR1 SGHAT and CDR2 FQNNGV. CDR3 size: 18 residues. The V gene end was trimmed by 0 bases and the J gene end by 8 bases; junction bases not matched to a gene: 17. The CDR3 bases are TGTGCCAGCAGCTTAGATCTAATTGGCAGGGGGCGCGGTTCCGAAGCTTTCTTT. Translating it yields CASSLDLIGRGRGSEAFF.

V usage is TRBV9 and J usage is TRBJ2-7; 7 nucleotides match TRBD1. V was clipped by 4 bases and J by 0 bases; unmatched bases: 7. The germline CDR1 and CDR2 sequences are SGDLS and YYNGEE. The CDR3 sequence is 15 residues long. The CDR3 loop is CASSPRQGLSYEQYF. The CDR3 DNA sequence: TGTGCCAGCAGCCCCCGACAGGGTCTCTCCTACGAGCAGTACTTC.

This chain's CDR3 is CASSRYTYGYTF. The CDR3, as DNA: TGTGCCAGCAGCCGCTACACCTATGGCTACACCTTC. This sequence joins TRBV7-9 and TRBJ1-2; D uncertain. CDR3 length equals 12 residues. Trimming stripped 5 bases from V and 4 bases from J, with 8 bases between. Germline V lookup: CDR1 SEHNR, CDR2 FQNEAQ (reference sequence).

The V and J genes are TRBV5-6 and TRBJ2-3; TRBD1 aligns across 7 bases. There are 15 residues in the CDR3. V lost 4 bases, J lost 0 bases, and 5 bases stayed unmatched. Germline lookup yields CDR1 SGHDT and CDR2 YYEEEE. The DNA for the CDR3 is TGTGCCAGCAGCAAAGGGGGCTTGAGCACAGATACGCAGTATTTT. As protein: CASSKGGLSTDTQYF.

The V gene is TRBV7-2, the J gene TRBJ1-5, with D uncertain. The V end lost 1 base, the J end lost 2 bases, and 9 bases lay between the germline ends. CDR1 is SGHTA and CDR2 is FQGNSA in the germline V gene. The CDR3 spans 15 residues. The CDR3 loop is CASSLVTWGNQPQHF. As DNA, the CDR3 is TGTGCCAGCAGCTTAGTTACCTGGGGCAATCAGCCCCAGCATTTT. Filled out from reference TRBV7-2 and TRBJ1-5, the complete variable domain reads GAGVSQSPSNKVTEKGKDVELRCDPISGHTALYWYRQSLGQGLEFLIYFQGNSAPDKSGLPSDRFSAERTGGSVSTLTIQRTQQEDSAVYLCASSLVTWGNQPQHFGDGTRLSIL.

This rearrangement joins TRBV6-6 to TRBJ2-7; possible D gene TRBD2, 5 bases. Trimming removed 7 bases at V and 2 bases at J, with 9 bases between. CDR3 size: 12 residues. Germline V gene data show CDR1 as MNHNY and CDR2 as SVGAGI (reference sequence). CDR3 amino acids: CASTPGTYEQYF. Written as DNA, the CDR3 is TGTGCCAGCACTCCGGGGACCTACGAGCAGTACTTC.

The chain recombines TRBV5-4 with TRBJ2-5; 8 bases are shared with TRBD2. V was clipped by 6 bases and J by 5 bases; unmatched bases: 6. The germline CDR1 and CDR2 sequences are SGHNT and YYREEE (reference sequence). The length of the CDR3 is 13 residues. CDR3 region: CASKFGGAETQYF. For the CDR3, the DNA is TGTGCCAGCAAATTCGGGGGGGCTGAGACCCAGTACTTC.

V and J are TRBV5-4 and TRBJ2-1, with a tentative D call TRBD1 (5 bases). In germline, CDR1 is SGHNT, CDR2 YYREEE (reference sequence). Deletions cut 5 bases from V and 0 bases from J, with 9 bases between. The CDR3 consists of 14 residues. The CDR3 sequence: CASRGLPSYNEQFF. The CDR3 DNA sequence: TGTGCCAGCAGGGGGCTCCCCTCCTACAATGAGCAGTTCTTC.

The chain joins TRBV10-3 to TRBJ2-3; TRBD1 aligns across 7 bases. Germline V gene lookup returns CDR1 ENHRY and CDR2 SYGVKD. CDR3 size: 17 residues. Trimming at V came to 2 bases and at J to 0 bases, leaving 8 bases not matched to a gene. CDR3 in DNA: TGTGCCATCAGTGAGAGGGACAGCCAGCGTAGCACAGATACGCAGTATTTT. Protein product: CAISERDSQRSTDTQYF.

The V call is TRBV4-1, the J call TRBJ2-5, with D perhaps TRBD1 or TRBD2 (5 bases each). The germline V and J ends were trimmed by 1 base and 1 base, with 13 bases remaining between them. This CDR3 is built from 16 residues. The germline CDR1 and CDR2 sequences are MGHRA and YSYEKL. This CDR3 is CASSQGFGTLQETQYF. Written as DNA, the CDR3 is TGCGCCAGCAGCCAAGGGTTCGGGACGCTCCAAGAGACCCAGTACTTC.

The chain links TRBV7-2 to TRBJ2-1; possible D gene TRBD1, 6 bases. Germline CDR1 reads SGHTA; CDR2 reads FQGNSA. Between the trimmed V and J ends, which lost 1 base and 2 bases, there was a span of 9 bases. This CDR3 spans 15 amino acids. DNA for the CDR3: TGTGCCAGCAGCTTAGGCCAGGGGACCTACAATGAGCAGTTCTTC. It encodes CASSLGQGTYNEQFF. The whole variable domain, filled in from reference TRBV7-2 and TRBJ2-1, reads GAGVSQSPSNKVTEKGKDVELRCDPISGHTALYWYRQSLGQGLEFLIYFQGNSAPDKSGLPSDRFSAERTGGSVSTLTIQRTQQEDSAVYLCASSLGQGTYNEQFFGPGTRLTVL.

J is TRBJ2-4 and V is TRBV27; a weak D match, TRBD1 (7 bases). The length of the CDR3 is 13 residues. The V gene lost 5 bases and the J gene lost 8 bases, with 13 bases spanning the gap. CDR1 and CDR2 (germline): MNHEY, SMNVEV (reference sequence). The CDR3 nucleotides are TGTGCCAGCAGTGCTTCCAGGGGGGACATTCAGTACTTC. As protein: CASSASRGDIQYF.

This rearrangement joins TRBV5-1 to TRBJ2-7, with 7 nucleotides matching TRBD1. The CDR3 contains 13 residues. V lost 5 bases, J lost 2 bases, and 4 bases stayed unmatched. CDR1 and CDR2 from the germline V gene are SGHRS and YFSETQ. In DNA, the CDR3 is TGCGCCAGCAGTTGGGACAGCACCTACGAGCAGTACTTC. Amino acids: CASSWDSTYEQYF.

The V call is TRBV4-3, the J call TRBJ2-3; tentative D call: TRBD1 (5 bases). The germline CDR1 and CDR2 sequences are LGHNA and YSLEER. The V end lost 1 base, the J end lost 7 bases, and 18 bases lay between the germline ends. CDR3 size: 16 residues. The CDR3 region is CASSQVRPSGWNTQYF. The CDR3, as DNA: TGCGCCAGCAGCCAAGTTCGTCCCTCAGGGTGGAATACGCAGTATTTT.